This passage covers 2 T cell receptor beta chains from one sample sequenced in a study of control samples from healthy donors and cancer patients. This table comes from immunoSEQ multiplex PCR, and its TCRdb copy is limited to in-frame clones, with some not included. The sample holds approximately 90,000 clones; roughly 90% are singletons and the top ten take 13% to 15%. The sample taken for sequencing was blood. These receptors were obtained from a woman aged 70-85 years in good health.

This clone turned up a few times. The chain employs TRBV10-3 and TRBJ2-5, with 10 nucleotides matching TRBD1. This CDR3 region has 15 residues. With 5 bases clipped from V and 2 bases from J, the junction kept 5 bases outside the gene matches. Per the germline V gene, CDR1 is ENHRY and CDR2 is SYGVKD. For the CDR3, the DNA is TGTGCCATCAGTCGGGACAGGGGACTTCAAGAGACCCAGTACTTC. Translating gives CAISRDRGLQETQYF.

The V call is TRBV7-9, the J call TRBJ1-1; D remains unclear. This CDR3 region has 19 residues. Germline values: CDR1 SEHNR, CDR2 FQNEAQ (reference sequence). Trimming removed 1 base at V and 4 bases at J, with 25 bases between. CDR3: CASSLVNGLFQAVPTEAFF. The DNA for the CDR3 is TGTGCCAGCAGCTTAGTGAATGGGCTCTTCCAGGCCGTTCCCACTGAAGCTTTCTTT.